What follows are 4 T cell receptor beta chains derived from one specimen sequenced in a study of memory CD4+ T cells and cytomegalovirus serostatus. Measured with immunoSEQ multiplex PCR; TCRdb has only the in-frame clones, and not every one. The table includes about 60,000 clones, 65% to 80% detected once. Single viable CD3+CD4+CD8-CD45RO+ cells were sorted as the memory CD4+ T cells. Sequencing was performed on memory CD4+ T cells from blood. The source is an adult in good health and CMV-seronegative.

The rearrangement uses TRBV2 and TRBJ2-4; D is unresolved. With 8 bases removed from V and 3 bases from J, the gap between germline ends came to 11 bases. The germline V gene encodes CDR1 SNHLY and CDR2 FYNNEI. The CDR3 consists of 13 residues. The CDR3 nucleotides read TGTGCCAGCCAGCTAACGGGCAAAAACATTCAGTACTTC. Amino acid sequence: CASQLTGKNIQYF.

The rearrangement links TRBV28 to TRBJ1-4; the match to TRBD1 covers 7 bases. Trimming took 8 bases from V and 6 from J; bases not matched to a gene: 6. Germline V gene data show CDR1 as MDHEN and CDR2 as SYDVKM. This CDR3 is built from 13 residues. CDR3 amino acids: CASFDRDYEKLFF. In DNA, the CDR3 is TGTGCCAGCTTTGACAGGGATTATGAAAAACTGTTTTTT.

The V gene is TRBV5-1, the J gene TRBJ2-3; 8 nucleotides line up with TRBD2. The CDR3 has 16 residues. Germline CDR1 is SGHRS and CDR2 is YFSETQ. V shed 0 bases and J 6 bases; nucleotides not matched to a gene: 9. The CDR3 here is CASSLGLRGAGDTQYF. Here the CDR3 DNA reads TGCGCCAGCAGCTTGGGCTTGCGGGGGGCAGGTGATACGCAGTATTTT.

CDR3 sequence reads: CASAPSGARQETQYF. CDR3 bases: TGTGCTAGTGCCCCTAGTGGAGCCCGTCAGGAGACCCAGTACTTC. V usage is TRBV12-5 and J usage is TRBJ2-5; no clear D gene. Germline V gene data show CDR1 as LGHNT and CDR2 as FRNRAP. The CDR3 has 15 amino acids. V was cut by 7 bases and J by 5 bases, with 20 bases left in between.